The entry below describes one T cell receptor beta chain. The table came from immunoSEQ multiplex PCR; TCRdb's copy has only in-frame clones and leaves some out. The sample has under 150,000 clones, more than 75% seen once. The CDR3 has 16 residues. J was trimmed by 2 bases and V by 2 bases; bases with no gene match: 6. Germline V gene sequence: CDR1 SGDLS, CDR2 YYNGEE. The sample is drawn from a study of control samples from healthy donors and cancer patients. This rearrangement joins TRBV9 to TRBJ2-3, with 9 bases fitting TRBD1. Sequencing used blood. This receptor was obtained from a man aged 55 to 70 in good health. In DNA, the CDR3 is TGTGCCAGCAGCGTTCGACAGGGGGGCCCCACAGATACGCAGTATTTT. It specifies CASSVRQGGPTDTQYF.